The 9 T cell receptor beta chains in this list originate from one sample, sequenced in a study of blood T cell repertoires in COVID-19. Clones were read by immunoSEQ multiplex PCR, and TCRdb kept only the in-frame ones, dropping some. This sample yields tens of thousands of clones, of which about nine tenths are seen a single time; around 40% belongs to the top ten. Sequencing used peripheral blood. Receptors originate from a human donor in a cohort sampled during active COVID-19.

The rearrangement links TRBV5-1 to TRBJ2-3; perhaps TRBD2 as D (5 bases). Germline CDR1 SGHRS, CDR2 YFSETQ. The CDR3 sequence is 15 residues long. Between the trimmed V and J ends, which lost 2 bases and 2 bases, there was a span of 12 bases. The CDR3 region is CASSFKRSLTDTQYF. Here the CDR3 DNA reads TGCGCCAGCAGCTTTAAGCGGAGCCTCACAGATACGCAGTATTTT.

The CDR3 DNA follows: TGTGCCAGCGGACCTGTCGGGACAGGACCCTACGAGCAGTACTTC. Its translation: CASGPVGTGPYEQYF. This chain uses TRBV9 with TRBJ2-7; TRBD1 aligns across 8 bases. CDR1 and CDR2 (germline): SGDLS, YYNGEE. The V and J ends lost 7 bases and 2 bases, in that order; junction bases with no gene match: 11. This CDR3 is built from 15 residues.

The chain links TRBV19 to TRBJ1-1; possible D gene TRBD1, 5 bases. V gave up 3 bases and J gave up 1 base, with 9 bases separating them. Germline V gives CDR1 LNHDA, CDR2 SQIVND (reference sequence). The CDR3 runs to 14 residues. CDR3 residues: CASSIQGGNTEAFF. In DNA form, the CDR3 reads TGTGCCAGTAGTATCCAGGGCGGGAACACTGAAGCTTTCTTT.

The chain joins TRBV19 to TRBJ2-3, with 15 bases fitting TRBD2. The CDR3 spans 18 residues. CDR1 is LNHDA and CDR2 is SQIVND in the germline V gene (reference sequence). With 8 bases clipped from V and 7 bases from J, the junction kept 16 bases outside the gene matches. CDR3 coding DNA: TGTGCCAGTGGGACAGGGGGACTAGCGGGAGGTCTCAGACATACGCAGTATTTT. This codes for CASGTGGLAGGLRHTQYF.

V usage is TRBV5-1 and J usage is TRBJ2-7; the D gene is possibly TRBD1 (6 bases). This CDR3 is 14 amino acids long. The V gene lost 1 base and the J gene lost 3 bases, with 11 bases spanning the gap. Germline CDR1 is SGHRS and CDR2 is YFSETQ. This chain's CDR3 is CASSLSTGFYEQYF. CDR3 nucleotide sequence: TGCGCCAGCAGCTTGTCGACAGGATTCTACGAGCAGTACTTC.

The gene calls are TRBV25-1 and TRBJ1-1; D not certain. Trimming left V 3 bases short and J 8 bases short, with 7 bases between. This CDR3 has 11 residues. The germline V gene has CDR1 MGHDK and CDR2 SYGVNS. The CDR3 coding sequence is TGTGCCAGCAGTGAGACAAAGGAAGCTTTCTTT. Protein product: CASSETKEAFF.

The chain joins TRBV9 to TRBJ2-1; 8 nucleotides agree with TRBD2. The germline V gene encodes CDR1 SGDLS and CDR2 YYNGEE. V was clipped by 3 bases and J by 8 bases; unmatched bases: 10. The CDR3 runs 15 residues. In DNA, the CDR3 is TGTGCCAGCAGCGGGGGACCGGGACTAGTCTATGAGCAGTTCTTC. Its protein is CASSGGPGLVYEQFF.

The gene calls are TRBV6-2 or TRBV6-3 and TRBJ2-1, with 7 bases lining up with TRBD2. The CDR3 runs 16 residues. Germline CDR1 reads MNHEY; CDR2 reads SVGEGT. With 4 bases clipped from V and 3 bases from J, the junction kept 9 bases outside the gene matches. The CDR3 loop is CASSSAGGRVYNEQFF. The CDR3 DNA reads TGTGCCAGCAGTTCCGCTGGCGGGAGAGTCTACAATGAGCAGTTCTTC.

The rearrangement links TRBV6-5 to TRBJ1-2, with TRBD1 as a possible D gene (6 bases). The CDR3 covers 13 residues. With 8 bases removed from V and 5 bases from J, the gap between germline ends came to 15 bases. CDR1 and CDR2 from the germline V gene are MNHEY and SVGAGI. The CDR3 reads CASSIGGVYGYTF. DNA for the CDR3: TGTGCCAGCTCGATAGGGGGGGTTTATGGCTACACCTTC.